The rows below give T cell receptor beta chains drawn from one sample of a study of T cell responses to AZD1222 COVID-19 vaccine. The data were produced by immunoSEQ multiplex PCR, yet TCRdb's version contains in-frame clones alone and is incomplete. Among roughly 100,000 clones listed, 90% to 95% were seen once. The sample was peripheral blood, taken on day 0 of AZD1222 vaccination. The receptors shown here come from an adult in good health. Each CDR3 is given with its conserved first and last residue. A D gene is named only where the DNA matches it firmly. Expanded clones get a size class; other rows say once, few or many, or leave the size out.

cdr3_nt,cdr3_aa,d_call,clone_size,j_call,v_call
TGCAGCGTTGCAGACACCGGGGAGCTGTTTTTT,CSVADTGELFF,NA,NA,TRBJ2-2,TRBV29-1
TGTGCCAGCAGTGATAATAGTGTAGGAAACACCATATATTTT,CASSDNSVGNTIYF,NA,NA,TRBJ1-3,TRBV6-1
TGTGCCAGCACCCGGACAGGGAGCCCTGAAGCTTTCTTT,CASTRTGSPEAFF,TRBD1,NA,TRBJ1-1,TRBV27
TGTGCCACCCAGCGGGGCAACACTGAAGCTTTCTTT,CATQRGNTEAFF,NA,NA,TRBJ1-1,TRBV18
TGCAGTGCCGGGGACTATGGCTACACCTTC,CSAGDYGYTF,NA,once,TRBJ1-2,TRBV20-1
TGTGCCAGCAGCCGATACGACAGGGGCAATGAGCAGTTCTTC,CASSRYDRGNEQFF,TRBD1,NA,TRBJ2-1,TRBV28
TGTGCCAGCAGCTTACCCCAAGCGGGCGCAGATACGCAGTATTTT,CASSLPQAGADTQYF,NA,NA,TRBJ2-3,TRBV7-2
TGCGCCAGCAGCCCAGGGACAGCAAACTCCTACGAGCAGTACTTC,CASSPGTANSYEQYF,TRBD1,NA,TRBJ2-7,TRBV5-1
TGTGCCAGCAGCCACGACAGGGGTGAAAAACTGTTTTTT,CASSHDRGEKLFF,TRBD1,NA,TRBJ1-4,TRBV5-4
TGTGCCAGCAGTTTGGGGGCAGGGCAGCCCCAGCATTTT,CASSLGAGQPQHF,NA,once,TRBJ1-5,TRBV12-3/TRBV12-4
TGTGCCAGCAGCAGAGCGGGAGGCGAGGAGACCCAGTACTTC,CASSRAGGEETQYF,TRBD2,NA,TRBJ2-5,TRBV7-2
TGTGCCACCAGTGATTTGCATTTGAAGGTATGGTTAGGTTCTGGGGCCAACGTCCTGACTTTC,CATSDLHLKVWLGSGANVLTF,NA,NA,TRBJ2-6,TRBV24-1
TGTGCCAGCAGCTTAGGATTTCGGTCCGGGGAGCTGTTTTTT,CASSLGFRSGELFF,NA,NA,TRBJ2-2,TRBV13
TGTGCCAGCAGTTACTTGGCAGCGGCGGATACGCAGTATTTT,CASSYLAAADTQYF,NA,NA,TRBJ2-3,TRBV6-6
TGTGCCAGCAGCTTAGTAGCGGGGTGGACCCAGTACTTC,CASSLVAGWTQYF,TRBD2,NA,TRBJ2-5,TRBV11-2
TGTGCCACCAGCAGGAACCTCCAGGAGACCCAGTACTTC,CATSRNLQETQYF,NA,NA,TRBJ2-5,TRBV15
TGTGCCACCAGTGAGACAGGCCCAAATTCACCCCTCCACTTT,CATSETGPNSPLHF,NA,once,TRBJ1-6,TRBV24-1
TGTGCCACCAGTGGCTCGGTAGCGGGAACGTACAATGAGCAGTTCTTC,CATSGSVAGTYNEQFF,TRBD2,NA,TRBJ2-1,TRBV24-1
TGTGCCAGCAGTTTAGGCTACGAGCAGTACTTC,CASSLGYEQYF,NA,NA,TRBJ2-7,TRBV27